This T cell receptor (beta chain) comes out of a study of T-cell memory formation after mild COVID-19. Study at large: Each donor largely had its own TCR clusters. Study-wide findings and caveats: Cross-reactive memory apparently joined, as some responding clones appeared in pre-infection memory. Later expanders leaned toward CD4+, whereas clones contracting from day 15 to 85 were balanced CD4/CD8.

Sample barcodes and UMIs were carried by the TCR alpha and TCR beta cDNA libraries that 5'RACE generated with constant-segment primers. TCRdb recomputed calls from the 5' RACE reads with MiXCR, one row per CDR3 protein. The sample comprises just under 350,000 distinct CDR3 sequences, 10% to 15% of which are singletons, and around 21% rests with the top ten. Trimming left V 4 bases short and J 2 bases short, with 19 bases between. CDR1 and CDR2 (germline): KGHDR, SFDVKD. The CDR3 totals 17 residues. Points on this clonotype: Its target is not known.

The receptor was isolated from a man aged 18 to 30 who had mild COVID-19 (a few samples of this study predate the infection). Cell type and time point are not known. Sequences were obtained from PBMCs or a T cell subset sorted from them (not recorded which). This chain uses TRBV24-1 with TRBJ1-2, with D possibly matching TRBD1 (6 bases). The CDR3 sequence: CATSDPTTGSRNYGYTF. The CDR3 DNA sequence: TGTGCCACCAGTGACCCTACAACAGGGTCGAGGAACTATGGCTACACCTTC.